The rows below give T cell receptor beta chains drawn from one sample of a study of cytomegalovirus exposure and HLA in healthy donors. Repertoires were generated with immunoSEQ multiplex PCR, while TCRdb's copy carries only in-frame clones and drops some. Of 95,000 to 120,000 clones in the sample, roughly 95% were seen once. What was sequenced was PBMCs. All receptors derive from a young woman in good health and CMV-seronegative. CDR3s include the opening cysteine and the closing phenylalanine or tryptophan.

CDR3	V	J
CASGPFRGNRGRRGEQYF	TRBV12-5	TRBJ2-7
CATSGQAGANVLTF	TRBV15	TRBJ2-6
CASKLAGTDTQYF	TRBV27	TRBJ2-3
CASSWGETGNEQFF	TRBV5-1	TRBJ2-1
CASSPRGGTSGEQYF	TRBV18	TRBJ2-7
CASSDRRGGTDTQYF	TRBV6-4	TRBJ2-3
CASSWDRGNEKLFF	TRBV25-1	TRBJ1-4
CASSLFKETQYF	TRBV7-6	TRBJ2-5
CASSIGLAGTQSPYEQYF	TRBV19	TRBJ2-7
CASSPSSYEQYF	TRBV7-9	TRBJ2-7